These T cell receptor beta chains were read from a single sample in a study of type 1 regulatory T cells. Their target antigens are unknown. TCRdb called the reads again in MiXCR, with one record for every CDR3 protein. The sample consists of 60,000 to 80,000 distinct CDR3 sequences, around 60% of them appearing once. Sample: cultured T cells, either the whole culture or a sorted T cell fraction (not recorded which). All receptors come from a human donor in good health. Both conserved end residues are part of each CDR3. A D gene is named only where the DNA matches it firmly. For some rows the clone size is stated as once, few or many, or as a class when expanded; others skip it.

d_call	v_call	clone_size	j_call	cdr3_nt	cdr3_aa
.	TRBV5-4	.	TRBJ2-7	TGTGCCATCGGCCCGAGACAACCTAGATACGAGCAGTACTTC	CAIGPRQPRYEQYF
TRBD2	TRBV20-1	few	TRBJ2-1	TGCAGCCCGCTGCCTAGCGGAGGCTCCTACAATGAGCAGTTCTTC	CSPLPSGGSYNEQFF
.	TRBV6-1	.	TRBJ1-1	TGTGCCAGCGGACAAATCACCACTGAAGCTTTCTTT	CASGQITTEAFF
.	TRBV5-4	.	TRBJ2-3	TGTGCCAGCAGCTTCATCTTGACAGATACGCAGTATTTT	CASSFILTDTQYF
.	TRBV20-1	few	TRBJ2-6	TGCAGTGCTAGAGATCTGAAGGGACTCGGGGCCAACGTCCTGACTTTC	CSARDLKGLGANVLTF
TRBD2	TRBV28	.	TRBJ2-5	TGTGCCAGCAGTAGGACTAGCGGGAGCGTAAAGACCCAGTACTTC	CASSRTSGSVKTQYF
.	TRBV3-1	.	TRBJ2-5	TGTGCCAGCAGCCTCCCCACAATGAGAGCCGTCCAGTACTTC	CASSLPTMRAVQYF
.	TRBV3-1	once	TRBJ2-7	TGTGCCAGCAGCCTTTTAGCGCAGACCTACGAGCAGTACTTC	CASSLLAQTYEQYF
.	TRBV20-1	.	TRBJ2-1	TGCAGTGCTAGAGCCCCCCCTGGTGAGCAGTTCTTC	CSARAPPGEQFF
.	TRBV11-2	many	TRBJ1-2	TGTGCCAGCAGCTTAGCGGGGGGCGAGGGTTATGGCTACACCTTC	CASSLAGGEGYGYTF
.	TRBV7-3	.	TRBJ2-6	TGTGCCAGCAGTTCCAATCCGGGACACCGCTCTGGGGCCAACGTCCTGACTTTC	CASSSNPGHRSGANVLTF
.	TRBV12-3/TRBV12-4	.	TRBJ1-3	TGTGCCAGCAGAAGGCAGGGTTCTGGAAACACCATATATTTT	CASRRQGSGNTIYF
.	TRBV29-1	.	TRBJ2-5	TGCAGCGTTGAAGAACCACTGTACCAAGAGACCCAGTACTTC	CSVEEPLYQETQYF
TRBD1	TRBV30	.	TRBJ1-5	TGTGCCTGGAGTACAGGGGGCGCTGGTGATCAGCCCCAGCATTTT	CAWSTGGAGDQPQHF
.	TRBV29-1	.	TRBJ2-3	TGCAGCGTTGAGGAACCAGATACGCAGTATTTT	CSVEEPDTQYF
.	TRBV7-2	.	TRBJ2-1	TGTGCCAGCAGCTCACGACGGGGTGGGATTGTGGATGAGCAGTTCTTC	CASSSRRGGIVDEQFF
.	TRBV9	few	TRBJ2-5	TGTGCCAGCAGCGTAGGCACAGCCCTGCTCCAAGAGACCCAGTACTTC	CASSVGTALLQETQYF
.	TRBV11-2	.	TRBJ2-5	TGTGCCAGCAGCCCCCCAGGCTTAGCACCCGTGGAGACCCAGTACTTC	CASSPPGLAPVETQYF
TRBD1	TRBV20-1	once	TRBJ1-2	TGCAGTGCCAGACAGGGAGTTAACTATGGCTACACCTTC	CSARQGVNYGYTF
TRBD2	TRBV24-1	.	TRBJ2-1	TGTGCCACCAGTGACCCGGGACTAGCGGACGGATACAATGAGCAGTTCTTC	CATSDPGLADGYNEQFF
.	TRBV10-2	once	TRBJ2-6	TGCGCCAGCACCGACGGACGGTTCTCTGGGGCCAACGTCCTGACTTTC	CASTDGRFSGANVLTF
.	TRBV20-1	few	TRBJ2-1	TGCAGTGCTGAGGCGAGGACCGGCTACAATGAGCAGTTCTTC	CSAEARTGYNEQFF
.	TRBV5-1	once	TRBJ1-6	TGCGCCAGCAGCTTAGGGGGGGAACCCCTCCACTTT	CASSLGGEPLHF
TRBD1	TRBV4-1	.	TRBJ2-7	TGCGCCAGCAGCCCCCAACCGGGACAGGCCTACGAGCAGTACTTC	CASSPQPGQAYEQYF
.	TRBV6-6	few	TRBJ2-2	TGTGCCAGCAGTTACGGGGGGACCGGGGAGCTGTTTTTT	CASSYGGTGELFF
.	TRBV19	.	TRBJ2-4	TGTGCCAGTAGTCACACAGGGTCTCAAAACATTCAGTACTTC	CASSHTGSQNIQYF
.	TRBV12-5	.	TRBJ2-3	TGTGCTAGTGGTTTGGAGCCAGGGTCTTCGCAGTATTTT	CASGLEPGSSQYF
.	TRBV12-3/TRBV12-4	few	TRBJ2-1	TGTGCCAGCAGATCTCTAGCCTACAATGAGCAGTTCTTC	CASRSLAYNEQFF
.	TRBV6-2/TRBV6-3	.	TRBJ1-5	TGTGCCAGCAGTTACGGTAGCAATCAGCCCCAGCATTTT	CASSYGSNQPQHF
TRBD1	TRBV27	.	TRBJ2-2	TGTGCCAGCAGCCAGGGCCAGGGGGCGTCCTTCACCGGGGAGCTGTTTTTT	CASSQGQGASFTGELFF
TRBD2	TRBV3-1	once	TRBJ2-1	TGTGCCAGCAGCCCTGGACTAGTTGGCAATGAGCAGTTCTTC	CASSPGLVGNEQFF
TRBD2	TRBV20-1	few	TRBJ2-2	TGCAGTGCTAGTGCGGTAGCGGGAGGTCCCGGGGAGCTGTTTTTT	CSASAVAGGPGELFF
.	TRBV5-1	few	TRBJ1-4	TGCGCCAGCAGCTCGAGGACGGGGGGTGAAAAACTGTTTTTT	CASSSRTGGEKLFF
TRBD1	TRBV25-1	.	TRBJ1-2	TGTGCCAGCAGTGGCGACCTGAGGACAGGGAGGGGCTACACCTTC	CASSGDLRTGRGYTF
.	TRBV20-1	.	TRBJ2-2	TGCAGTGCTAGCAGGCTAGCCGGAACCACCGGGGAGCTGTTTTTT	CSASRLAGTTGELFF
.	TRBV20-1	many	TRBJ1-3	TGCAGTGCTACTGGGGGCTTGTCTGGAAACACCATATATTTT	CSATGGLSGNTIYF
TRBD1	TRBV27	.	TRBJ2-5	TGTGCCAGCAGTACCCGGACAGGGCTGGAGACCCAGTACTTC	CASSTRTGLETQYF
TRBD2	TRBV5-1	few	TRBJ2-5	TGCGCCAGCAGCTTAGGCCATATCGGCGCTAGCGGGACGTTGGGCGAGACCCAGTACTTC	CASSLGHIGASGTLGETQYF
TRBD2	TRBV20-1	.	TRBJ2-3	TGCAGTGCTAGGCCCGGGACTAGCGGGAGAGATACGCAGTATTTT	CSARPGTSGRDTQYF
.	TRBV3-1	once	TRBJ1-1	TGTGCCAGCAGCCAAGCGGGGGGCTCCAACACTGAAGCTTTCTTT	CASSQAGGSNTEAFF
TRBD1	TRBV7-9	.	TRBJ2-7	TGTGCCAGCAGCTTACCCGGGACAGGGGGCTTCGGCGAGCAGTACTTC	CASSLPGTGGFGEQYF
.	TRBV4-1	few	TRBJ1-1	TGCGCCAGCAGTCACGGAGTGAACACTGAAGCTTTCTTT	CASSHGVNTEAFF
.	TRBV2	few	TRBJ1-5	TGTGCCAGCAGTGGCGATCAGCCCCAGCATTTT	CASSGDQPQHF
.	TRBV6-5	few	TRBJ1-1	TGTGCCAGGACCAAGACAGTTAAAGCTTTCTTT	CARTKTVKAFF
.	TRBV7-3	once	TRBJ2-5	TGTGCCAGCAGCTTAGGGCGGTACCCCCCCCGAGAGACCCAGTACTTC	CASSLGRYPPRETQYF
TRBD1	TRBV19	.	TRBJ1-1	TGTGCCAGTAGTATGGAGGGGGCATACACTGAAGCTTTCTTT	CASSMEGAYTEAFF
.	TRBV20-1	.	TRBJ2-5	TGCAGTGCCCCCTCGTGGAATCAAGAGACCCAGTACTTC	CSAPSWNQETQYF
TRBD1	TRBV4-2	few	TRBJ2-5	TGTGCCAGCAGCCCGCAGGGGGCCGACGAGACCCAGTACTTC	CASSPQGADETQYF